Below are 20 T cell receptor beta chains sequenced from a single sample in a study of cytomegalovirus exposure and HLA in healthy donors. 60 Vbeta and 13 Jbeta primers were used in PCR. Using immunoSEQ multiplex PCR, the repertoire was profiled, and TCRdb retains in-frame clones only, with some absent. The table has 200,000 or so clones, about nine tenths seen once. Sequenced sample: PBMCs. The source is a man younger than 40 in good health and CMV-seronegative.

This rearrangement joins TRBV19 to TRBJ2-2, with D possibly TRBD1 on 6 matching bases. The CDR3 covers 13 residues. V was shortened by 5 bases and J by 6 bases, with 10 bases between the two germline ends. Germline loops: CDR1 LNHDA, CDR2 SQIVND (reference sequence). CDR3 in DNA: TGTGCCAGTAGTTCGGACAGTCCCGGGGAGCTGTTTTTT. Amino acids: CASSSDSPGELFF.

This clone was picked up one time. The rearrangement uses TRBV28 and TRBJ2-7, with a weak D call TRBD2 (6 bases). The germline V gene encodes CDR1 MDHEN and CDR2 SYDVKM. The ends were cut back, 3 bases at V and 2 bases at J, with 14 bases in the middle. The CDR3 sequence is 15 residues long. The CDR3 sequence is CASSLRGRRAYEQYF. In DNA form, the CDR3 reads TGTGCCAGCAGTTTGCGGGGACGTAGAGCCTACGAGCAGTACTTC.

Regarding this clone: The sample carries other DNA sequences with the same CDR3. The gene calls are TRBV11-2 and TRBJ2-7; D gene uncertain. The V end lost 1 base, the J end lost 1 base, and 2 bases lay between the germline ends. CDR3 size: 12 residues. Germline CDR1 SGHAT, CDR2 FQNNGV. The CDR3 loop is CASSLASYEQYF. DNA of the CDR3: TGTGCCAGCAGCTTAGCATCCTACGAGCAGTACTTC.

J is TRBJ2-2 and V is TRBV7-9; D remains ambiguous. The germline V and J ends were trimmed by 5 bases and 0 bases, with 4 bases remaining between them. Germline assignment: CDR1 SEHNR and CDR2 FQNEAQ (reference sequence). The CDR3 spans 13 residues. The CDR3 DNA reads TGTGCCAGCAGCCAGGCGAACACCGGGGAGCTGTTTTTT. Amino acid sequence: CASSQANTGELFF.

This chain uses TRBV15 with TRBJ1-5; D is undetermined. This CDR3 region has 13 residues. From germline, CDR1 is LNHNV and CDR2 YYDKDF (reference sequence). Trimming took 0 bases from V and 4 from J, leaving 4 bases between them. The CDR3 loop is CATSRDRNQPQHF. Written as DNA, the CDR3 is TGTGCCACCAGCAGAGACAGAAATCAGCCCCAGCATTTT.

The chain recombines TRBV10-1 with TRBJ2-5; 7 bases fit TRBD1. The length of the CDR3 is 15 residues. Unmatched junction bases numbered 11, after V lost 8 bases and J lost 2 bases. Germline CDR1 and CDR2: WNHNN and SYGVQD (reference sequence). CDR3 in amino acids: CASSRDRRGQETQYF. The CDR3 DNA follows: TGCGCCAGCTCGAGGGACAGAAGAGGGCAAGAGACCCAGTACTTC.

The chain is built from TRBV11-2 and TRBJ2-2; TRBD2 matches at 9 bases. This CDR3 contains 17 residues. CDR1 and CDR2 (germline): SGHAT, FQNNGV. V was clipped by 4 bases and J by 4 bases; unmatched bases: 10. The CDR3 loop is CASSYPGLALSTGELFF. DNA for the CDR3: TGTGCCAGCAGCTACCCGGGACTAGCCTTGAGCACCGGGGAGCTGTTTTTT.

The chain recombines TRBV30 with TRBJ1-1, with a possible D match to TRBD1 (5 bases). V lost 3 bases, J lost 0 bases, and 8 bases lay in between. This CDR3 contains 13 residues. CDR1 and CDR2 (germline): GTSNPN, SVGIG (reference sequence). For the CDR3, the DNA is TGTGCCTGGAGGGGGGGAATGAACACTGAAGCTTTCTTT. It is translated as CAWRGGMNTEAFF.

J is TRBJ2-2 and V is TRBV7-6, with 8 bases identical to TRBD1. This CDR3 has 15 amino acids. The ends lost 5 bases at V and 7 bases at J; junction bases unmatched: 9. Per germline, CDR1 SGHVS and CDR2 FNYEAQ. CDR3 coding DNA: TGTGCCAGCAGCCCGGGCAGGGGGCAATTCGGGGAGCTGTTTTTT. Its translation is CASSPGRGQFGELFF.

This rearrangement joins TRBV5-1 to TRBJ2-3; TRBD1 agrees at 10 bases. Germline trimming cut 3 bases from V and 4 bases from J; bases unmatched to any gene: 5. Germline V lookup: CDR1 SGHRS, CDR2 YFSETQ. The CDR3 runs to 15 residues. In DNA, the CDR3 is TGCGCCAGCAGCTGGGGCGGGACAGGGGCAGATACGCAGTATTTT. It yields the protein CASSWGGTGADTQYF.

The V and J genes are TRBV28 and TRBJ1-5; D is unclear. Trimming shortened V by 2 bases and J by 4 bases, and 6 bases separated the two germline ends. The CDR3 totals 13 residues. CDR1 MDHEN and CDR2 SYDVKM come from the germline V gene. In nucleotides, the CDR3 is TGTGCCAGCAGTTTACCGGGAAATCAGCCCCAGCATTTT. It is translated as CASSLPGNQPQHF.

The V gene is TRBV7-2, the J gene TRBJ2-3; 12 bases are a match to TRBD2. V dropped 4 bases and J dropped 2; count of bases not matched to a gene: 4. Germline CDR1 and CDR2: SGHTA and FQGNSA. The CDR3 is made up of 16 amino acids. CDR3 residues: CASSSGLAGTTDTQYF. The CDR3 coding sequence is TGTGCCAGCAGCTCAGGACTAGCGGGGACCACAGATACGCAGTATTTT. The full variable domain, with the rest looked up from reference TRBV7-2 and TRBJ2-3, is GAGVSQSPSNKVTEKGKDVELRCDPISGHTALYWYRQSLGQGLEFLIYFQGNSAPDKSGLPSDRFSAERTGGSVSTLTIQRTQQEDSAVYLCASSSGLAGTTDTQYFGPGTRLTVL.

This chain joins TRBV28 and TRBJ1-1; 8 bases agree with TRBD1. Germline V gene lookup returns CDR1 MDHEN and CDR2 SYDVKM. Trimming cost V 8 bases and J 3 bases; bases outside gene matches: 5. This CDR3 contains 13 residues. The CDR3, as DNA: TGTGCCAGCCAACAGGGGGGAGACACTGAAGCTTTCTTT. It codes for CASQQGGDTEAFF. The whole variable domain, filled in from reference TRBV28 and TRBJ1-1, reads DVKVTQSSRYLVKRTGEKVFLECVQDMDHENMFWYRQDPGLGLRLIYFSYDVKMKEKGDIPEGYSVSREKKERFSLILESASTNQTSMYLCASQQGGDTEAFFGQGTRLTVV.

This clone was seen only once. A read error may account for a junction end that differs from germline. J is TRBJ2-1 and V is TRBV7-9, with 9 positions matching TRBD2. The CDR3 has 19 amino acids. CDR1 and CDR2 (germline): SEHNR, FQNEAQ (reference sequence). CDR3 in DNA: TGTGCCAGCAGCTTAGAGGGGAGCTTTAGCGGGAGCTCCTACGATGAGCAGTTCTTC. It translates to CASSLEGSFSGSSYDEQFF.

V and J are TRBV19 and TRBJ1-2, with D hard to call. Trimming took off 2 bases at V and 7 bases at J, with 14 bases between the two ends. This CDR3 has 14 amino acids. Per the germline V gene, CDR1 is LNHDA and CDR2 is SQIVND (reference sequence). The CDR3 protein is CASSIMVGDGGYTF. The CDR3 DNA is TGTGCCAGTAGTATAATGGTGGGAGACGGTGGCTACACCTTC.

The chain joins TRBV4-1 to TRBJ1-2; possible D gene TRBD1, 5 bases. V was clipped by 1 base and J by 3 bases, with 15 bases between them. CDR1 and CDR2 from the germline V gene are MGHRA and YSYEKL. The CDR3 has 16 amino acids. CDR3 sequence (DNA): TGCGCCAGCAGCCAAGGTTCCAGGGTATATCACTATGGCTACACCTTC. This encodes CASSQGSRVYHYGYTF.

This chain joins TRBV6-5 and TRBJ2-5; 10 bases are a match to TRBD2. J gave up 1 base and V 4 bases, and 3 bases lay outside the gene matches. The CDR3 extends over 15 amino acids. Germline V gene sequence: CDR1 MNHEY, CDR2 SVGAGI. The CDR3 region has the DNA TGTGCCAGCAGTTTACTAGCGGGGCCCCAAGAGACCCAGTACTTC. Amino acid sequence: CASSLLAGPQETQYF.

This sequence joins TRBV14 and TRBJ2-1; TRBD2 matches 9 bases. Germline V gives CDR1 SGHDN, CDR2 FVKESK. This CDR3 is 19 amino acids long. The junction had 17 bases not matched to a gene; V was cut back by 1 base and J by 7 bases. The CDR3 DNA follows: TGTGCCAGCAGCCAAGGACCGAGACTAGCGGCCCTGAGGGGGAATGAGCAGTTCTTC. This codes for CASSQGPRLAALRGNEQFF. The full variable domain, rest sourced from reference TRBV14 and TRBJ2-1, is EAGVTQFPSHSVIEKGQTVTLRCDPISGHDNLYWYRRVMGKEIKFLLHFVKESKQDESGMPNNRFLAERTGGTYSTLKVQPAELEDSGVYFCASSQGPRLAALRGNEQFFGPGTRLTVL.

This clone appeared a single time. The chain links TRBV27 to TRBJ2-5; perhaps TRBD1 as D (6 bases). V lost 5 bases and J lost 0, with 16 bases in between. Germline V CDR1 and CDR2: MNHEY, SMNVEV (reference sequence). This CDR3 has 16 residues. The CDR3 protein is CASSLGQFSYQETQYF. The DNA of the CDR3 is TGTGCCAGCAGTCTTGGACAGTTCTCGTACCAAGAGACCCAGTACTTC.

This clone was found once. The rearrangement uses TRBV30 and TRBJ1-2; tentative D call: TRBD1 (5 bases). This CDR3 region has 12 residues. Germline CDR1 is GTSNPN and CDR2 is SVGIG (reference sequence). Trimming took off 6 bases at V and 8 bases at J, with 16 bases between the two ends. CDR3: CACHRGGEGYTF. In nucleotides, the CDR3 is TGTGCCTGTCACCGTGGGGGGGAAGGCTACACCTTC. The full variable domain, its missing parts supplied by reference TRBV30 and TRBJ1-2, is SQTIHQWPATLVQPVGSPLSLECTVEGTSNPNLYWYRQAAGRGLQLLFYSVGIGQISSEVPQNLSASRPQDRQFILSSKKLLLSDSGFYLCACHRGGEGYTFGSGTRLTVV.